These T cell receptor beta chains were read from a single sample in a study of blood T cell repertoires in COVID-19. Sequencing used immunoSEQ multiplex PCR; TCRdb keeps in-frame clones, though not all of them. In the table there are under 60,000 clones, 79% of which are singletons. The sequenced material came from peripheral blood. The receptor source for this set is a man between 65 and 85 years old with acute or convalescent COVID-19. CDR3s include the opening cysteine and the closing phenylalanine or tryptophan. Fields, in order: D gene, clone size, V gene, J gene, CDR3 protein, CDR3 DNA. A D gene is named only where the DNA matches it firmly. Clone size is shown for a subset of rows, as once, few, many or a class of expanded clone.

TRBD2	NA	TRBV13	TRBJ2-1	CASSLVAGDYNEQFF	TGTGCCAGCAGCTTAGTGGCGGGAGACTACAATGAGCAGTTCTTC
NA	once	TRBV6-5	TRBJ1-2	CASSLGQHYGYTF	TGTGCCAGCAGCCTGGGACAACACTATGGCTACACCTTC
TRBD1	once	TRBV5-1	TRBJ2-7	CASSPGTGVTGYEQYF	TGCGCCAGCAGCCCTGGGACAGGGGTAACAGGCTACGAGCAGTACTTC
NA	many	TRBV6-2/TRBV6-3	TRBJ2-7	CASSYPSEQYF	TGTGCCAGCAGTTACCCCTCCGAGCAGTACTTC
NA	NA	TRBV6-1	TRBJ2-7	CASSEAWTGVRVEYF	TGTGCCAGCAGTGAAGCGTGGACGGGGGTCCGGGTCGAGTACTTC
TRBD2	NA	TRBV10-2	TRBJ2-3	CASSEAGALDTQYF	TGCGCCAGCAGTGAAGCGGGGGCGCTTGATACGCAGTATTTT
NA	NA	TRBV5-1	TRBJ2-2	CASSLLGENTGELFF	TGCGCCAGCAGCTTGTTAGGAGAGAACACCGGGGAGCTGTTTTTT
NA	once	TRBV6-5	TRBJ2-1	CASTPSGDNEQFF	TGTGCCAGCACCCCGTCCGGAGACAATGAGCAGTTCTTC
NA	NA	TRBV7-2	TRBJ1-4	CASSQTGTLTNEKLFF	TGTGCCAGCAGCCAAACCGGGACATTAACTAATGAAAAACTGTTTTTT
NA	NA	TRBV4-3	TRBJ2-7	CASSGQLLYEQYF	TGCGCCAGCAGCGGACAGCTCCTCTACGAGCAGTACTTC
NA	NA	TRBV30	TRBJ2-1	CAWSPGGLRGSYNEQFF	TGTGCCTGGAGTCCCGGGGGATTGCGGGGATCGTACAATGAGCAGTTCTTC
NA	once	TRBV5-6	TRBJ2-3	CASSDTGLTDTQYF	TGTGCCAGCAGCGATACTGGACTCACAGATACGCAGTATTTT
NA	NA	TRBV30	TRBJ2-2	CAYNLGLDNTGELFF	TGTGCCTACAACCTCGGACTCGATAACACCGGGGAGCTGTTTTTT
NA	NA	TRBV21-1	TRBJ1-5	CASSKGYQSKGDRDNQPQHF	TGTGCCAGCAGCAAAGGTTATCAAAGTAAGGGGGACAGGGACAATCAGCCCCAGCATTTT
NA	few	TRBV30	TRBJ2-2	CAWSTGFRAGELFF	TGTGCCTGGTCTACGGGGTTTAGGGCCGGGGAGCTGTTTTTT
NA	NA	TRBV2	TRBJ2-3	CASGRAGIGTDTQYF	TGTGCCAGCGGGCGGGCGGGGATCGGCACAGATACGCAGTATTTT
TRBD1	NA	TRBV30	TRBJ1-4	CAWSLGQPNEKLFF	TGTGCCTGGAGTCTGGGACAGCCTAATGAAAAACTGTTTTTT
NA	NA	TRBV12-3/TRBV12-4	TRBJ2-7	CASSFLGPEQYF	TGTGCCAGCAGTTTCCTAGGCCCAGAGCAGTACTTC
TRBD2	NA	TRBV4-3	TRBJ2-7	CASSQTTLSGRRYEQYF	TGCGCCAGCAGCCAAACGACCCTTAGCGGGAGACGTTACGAGCAGTACTTC
NA	NA	TRBV25-1	TRBJ1-4	CASSDPGEGNEKLFF	TGTGCCAGCAGTGACCCAGGGGAGGGTAATGAAAAACTGTTTTTT
NA	NA	TRBV10-2	TRBJ2-7	CASSESGNEQYF	TGCGCCAGCAGTGAGTCCGGGAACGAGCAGTACTTC
TRBD1	NA	TRBV6-5	TRBJ2-3	CATGTERTDTQYF	TGTGCCACGGGGACAGAGCGCACAGATACGCAGTATTTT
TRBD1	NA	TRBV5-4	TRBJ1-4	CASSTGQGLEKLFF	TGTGCCAGCAGCACGGGACAGGGTCTCGAAAAACTGTTTTTT
NA	NA	TRBV7-9	TRBJ1-2	CASSLVEGGTGYTF	TGTGCCAGCAGCTTAGTGGAGGGCGGTACTGGCTACACCTTC
TRBD1	NA	TRBV29-1	TRBJ2-7	CSVELTGTGTYEQYF	TGCAGCGTTGAATTGACCGGGACAGGGACCTACGAGCAGTACTTC
TRBD1	once	TRBV27	TRBJ1-2	CASSPGTGGGNNYGYTF	TGTGCCAGCAGTCCCGGGACAGGGGGCGGAAATAACTATGGCTACACCTTC
NA	NA	TRBV30	TRBJ1-4	CAWTRLRGTTNEKLFF	TGTGCCTGGACCCGCCTTCGGGGAACAACTAATGAAAAACTGTTTTTT
TRBD2	NA	TRBV7-2	TRBJ2-2	CASSPTSGSIGELFF	TGTGCCAGCAGCCCTACTAGCGGGAGTATCGGGGAGCTGTTTTTT
NA	few	TRBV4-1	TRBJ1-1	CASSRSRDKNTEAFF	TGCGCCAGCAGCCGCTCCCGGGACAAGAACACTGAAGCTTTCTTT
TRBD2	medium-sized	TRBV7-2	TRBJ2-3	CASSLGALAGLTDTQYF	TGTGCCAGCAGCTTAGGGGCACTAGCGGGGCTCACAGATACGCAGTATTTT
NA	many	TRBV5-1	TRBJ1-6	CASSLNGGQRNSPLHF	TGCGCCAGCAGCTTGAACGGCGGTCAGAGAAATTCACCCCTCCACTTT
TRBD1	NA	TRBV5-1	TRBJ1-1	CASSTGTGGTEAFF	TGCGCCAGCAGCACGGGGACAGGGGGCACTGAAGCTTTCTTT
NA	many	TRBV14	TRBJ1-2	CASSKGQGLRGYTF	TGTGCCAGCAGCAAGGGGCAGGGACTACGGGGCTACACCTTC
NA	few	TRBV11-2	TRBJ2-1	CASNRGGLASRSSYNEQFF	TGTGCCAGCAACAGGGGGGGACTAGCATCTCGGAGCTCCTACAATGAGCAGTTCTTC
NA	NA	TRBV19	TRBJ1-4	CASTDRHGIGEKLFF	TGTGCCAGTACCGATCGACATGGAATAGGAGAAAAACTGTTTTTT
TRBD1	once	TRBV3-1/TRBV3-2	TRBJ1-6	CASSQETGGSSPLHF	TGTGCCAGCAGCCAAGAGACAGGGGGTAGTTCACCCCTCCACTTT
TRBD2	NA	TRBV10-3	TRBJ2-3	CATSPASGGTDTQYF	TGTGCCACGTCGCCGGCTAGCGGTGGCACAGATACGCAGTATTTT
TRBD1	few	TRBV7-9	TRBJ1-5	CASSSGQPNQPQHF	TGTGCCAGCAGCTCGGGACAGCCGAATCAGCCCCAGCATTTT
NA	NA	TRBV7-2	TRBJ2-1	CASSYVQAGHNEQFF	TGTGCCAGCAGCTATGTCCAGGCGGGTCACAATGAGCAGTTCTTC
NA	NA	TRBV30	TRBJ1-5	CAWSVQGTNQPQHF	TGTGCCTGGAGTGTACAGGGTACCAATCAGCCCCAGCATTTT
TRBD2	NA	TRBV6-6	TRBJ2-7	CASSYHERGVYEQYF	TGTGCCAGCAGTTATCACGAGCGGGGGGTCTACGAGCAGTACTTC
NA	NA	TRBV19	TRBJ1-6	CASSSAQNSPLHF	TGTGCCAGTAGTTCTGCGCAAAATTCACCCCTCCACTTT